This T cell receptor (beta chain) was documented in a study of Ad26.COV2.S vaccination and SARS-CoV-2 variants. The CDR3 spans 17 residues. Germline trimming cut 0 bases from V and 4 bases from J; bases unmatched to any gene: 9. The germline CDR1 and CDR2 sequences are LGHNA and YNFKEQ. Treatment meaning: roughly 19 received Ad26.COV2.S at low or high dose, single or two shots; roughly five received placebo; per-sample allocation not given. All samples were drawn on day 63, counting from the first vaccine or placebo injection. The data were produced by immunoSEQ multiplex PCR, yet TCRdb's version contains in-frame clones alone and is incomplete. The sample includes more than 300,000 clones, roughly 86% of them seen just once.

The source material was peripheral blood, sampled in a trial of Ad26.COV2.S vaccine versus placebo. This clonotype originated in a person aged 18 to 65 who received the Ad26.COV2.S COVID-19 vaccine or a placebo. V is TRBV4-2 and J is TRBJ2-1, with 7 bases matching TRBD1. The CDR3 DNA follows: TGTGCCAGCAGCCAAGATGGGACGGGGACAGCTTACAATGAGCAGTTCTTC. It specifies CASSQDGTGTAYNEQFF.